This TCR beta chain came from a study of T cell changes during pregnancy in multiple sclerosis. The CDR3 length is 15 residues. With V trimmed by 4 bases and J by 3 bases, 4 bases remained unmatched. The germline gives CDR1 LGHNA, CDR2 YNFKEQ. TCRdb's table, derived via immunoSEQ multiplex PCR, lists solely in-frame clones and lacks some. Found here are about 77,000 clones, around 93% of them singletons; the top ten hold 2.5% to 3%. This chain uses TRBV4-2 with TRBJ2-1, with 9 bases fitting TRBD2. This clonotype was obtained from a female donor in good health, enrolled as a control in a pregnancy study. The sequencing here drew on peripheral blood, taken after pregnancy. CDR3 in amino acids: CASSPAGGVYNEQFF. CDR3 sequence (DNA): TGTGCCAGCAGCCCAGCGGGGGGCGTCTACAATGAGCAGTTCTTC.